What follows are 29 T cell receptor beta chains derived from one specimen sequenced in a study of cytomegalovirus exposure and HLA in healthy donors. TCRdb keeps only in-frame clones here, not all; method: immunoSEQ multiplex PCR. The sample has approximately 160,000 clones, about 88% seen once. The sequenced material came from PBMCs. The receptors shown here come from a young woman in good health and CMV-seronegative.

This clone came up a few times. This rearrangement joins TRBV19 to TRBJ1-2, with no clear D. The germline gives CDR1 LNHDA, CDR2 SQIVND (reference sequence). Between the trimmed V and J ends, which lost 4 bases and 8 bases, there was a span of 20 bases. The length of the CDR3 is 15 residues. In nucleotides, the CDR3 is TGTGCCAGTAGTACTTTGGAGGGAGGCATATACGGCTACACCTTC. It encodes CASSTLEGGIYGYTF.

The rearrangement links TRBV9 to TRBJ2-1, with a possible D match to TRBD2 (6 bases). V gave up 3 bases and J gave up 0 bases, with 22 bases separating them. The CDR3 is made up of 19 amino acids. Germline V gene data show CDR1 as SGDLS and CDR2 as YYNGEE. The CDR3 protein is CASSDPGGSGRSSYNEQFF. DNA of the CDR3: TGTGCCAGCAGCGACCCCGGGGGTAGCGGTAGGAGCTCCTACAATGAGCAGTTCTTC.

This clone was counted between two and nine times. The chain carries TRBV7-9 and TRBJ2-7, with TRBD1 matching 7 bases. The CDR3 contains 14 residues. Germline CDR1 reads SEHNR; CDR2 reads FQNEAQ (reference sequence). The V segment lost 6 bases and the J segment 2 bases; nucleotides outside the gene matches: 7. CDR3 bases: TGTGCCAGCAGTGCAGGGGGAAATCCCTACGAGCAGTACTTC. Translated: CASSAGGNPYEQYF.

The V and J genes are TRBV23-1 and TRBJ2-1; 9 nucleotides match TRBD1. TRBV23-1 is marked as an open reading frame, function uncertain. The CDR3 runs to 18 residues. Trimming removed 0 bases from V and 8 bases from J; junction bases left unmatched: 14. The CDR3 here is CASSQSIGGQGGADEQFF. The CDR3 bases are TGCGCCAGCAGTCAATCGATAGGGGGACAGGGAGGAGCGGATGAGCAGTTCTTC.

This chain connects TRBV27 to TRBJ1-1; a possible D gene is TRBD1 (5 bases). This CDR3 has 14 amino acids. Germline V gene data show CDR1 as MNHEY and CDR2 as SMNVEV (reference sequence). The V end was cut by 6 bases, the J end by 5 bases, with 16 bases between. DNA for the CDR3: TGTGCCAGCAGACCGCGGTACGGGGGTACTGAAGCTTTCTTT. Translated: CASRPRYGGTEAFF.

This clone was observed a handful of times. This chain's CDR3 is CAWKLAGGSEQFF. CDR3 nucleotide sequence: TGTGCCTGGAAATTAGCGGGCGGGAGTGAGCAGTTCTTC. The chain recombines TRBV30 with TRBJ2-1; 7 nucleotides match TRBD2. Trimming removed 4 bases from V and 9 bases from J; junction bases left unmatched: 9. The CDR3 totals 13 residues. Germline CDR1 is GTSNPN and CDR2 is SVGIG (reference sequence).

The rearrangement links TRBV29-1 to TRBJ2-5, with a tentative D call TRBD2 (6 bases). V shed 2 bases and J shed 0 bases, with 10 bases lying between them. The CDR3 runs 14 residues. Germline loops: CDR1 SQVTM, CDR2 ANQGSEA. For the CDR3, the DNA is TGCAGCGTTGAACTCCTAGCGAACCAAGAGACCCAGTACTTC. Its translation is CSVELLANQETQYF.

The genes are TRBV5-6 and TRBJ2-1, with D possibly matching TRBD2 (6 bases). V lost 0 bases to trimming and J lost 9 bases, with 13 bases between them. The germline gives CDR1 SGHDT, CDR2 YYEEEE. This CDR3 is built from 14 residues. The CDR3, as DNA: TGTGCCAGCAGCTTGGGGGCCCGGCGGGGTGAGCAGTTCTTC. Amino acids: CASSLGARRGEQFF.

The V call is TRBV10-3, the J call TRBJ2-1; 7 bases match TRBD2. This CDR3 region has 18 residues. V shed 5 bases and J 1 base; nucleotides not matched to a gene: 14. Germline V CDR1 and CDR2: ENHRY, SYGVKD. The CDR3 DNA follows: TGTGCCATCAGTCCCAAGCCACCTCTAGCGGCTTCCTACAATGAGCAGTTCTTC. Protein: CAISPKPPLAASYNEQFF.

This chain uses TRBV7-9 with TRBJ1-1; D unresolved. The CDR3 contains 14 residues. Germline lookup yields CDR1 SEHNR and CDR2 FQNEAQ (reference sequence). V was shortened by 1 base and J by 5 bases, with 11 bases between the two germline ends. This chain's CDR3 is CASSLGHLRTEAFF. The CDR3 DNA reads as TGTGCCAGCAGCTTAGGGCACCTGAGGACTGAAGCTTTCTTT.

In its sample, this clone was seen once. J is TRBJ1-1 and V is TRBV18; D not resolved. Per the germline V gene, CDR1 is KGHSH and CDR2 is LQKENI. The germline V and J ends were trimmed by 1 base and 0 bases, with 18 bases remaining between them. This CDR3 has 18 residues. CDR3 DNA sequence: TGTGCCAGCTCACCACGGCTACCGGGAGCGGGGATGAACACTGAAGCTTTCTTT. Residues: CASSPRLPGAGMNTEAFF.

This chain joins TRBV29-1 and TRBJ2-1; 8 bases agree with TRBD2. J was trimmed by 0 bases and V by 6 bases; bases with no gene match: 10. The length of the CDR3 is 16 residues. Germline V gene sequence: CDR1 SQVTM, CDR2 ANQGSEA. For the CDR3, the DNA is TGCAGCGTGACAGCGGGAGAGTCCCTCTCCTACAATGAGCAGTTCTTC. This encodes CSVTAGESLSYNEQFF.

The rearrangement joins TRBV11-3 to TRBJ2-5; TRBD2 matches at 7 bases. Germline lookup yields CDR1 SGHNT and CDR2 YENEEA. The CDR3 contains 15 residues. J was trimmed by 5 bases and V by 0 bases; bases with no gene match: 6. Here the CDR3 DNA reads TGTGCCAGCAGCTTAGATGGCGGGAGCGGGGAGACCCAGTACTTC. Translating gives CASSLDGGSGETQYF.

The genes are TRBV5-1 and TRBJ2-5; TRBD1 aligns across 8 bases. CDR3 size: 15 residues. The V gene end was trimmed by 3 bases and the J gene end by 4 bases; junction bases not matched to a gene: 8. Germline values: CDR1 SGHRS, CDR2 YFSETQ. The CDR3 loop reads CASSSASDRGETQYF. In nucleotides, the CDR3 is TGCGCCAGCAGCTCTGCAAGCGACAGGGGAGAGACCCAGTACTTC.

The V and J genes are TRBV2 and TRBJ1-1; TRBD1 matches at 7 bases. The germline V gene encodes CDR1 SNHLY and CDR2 FYNNEI. The CDR3 length is 13 residues. The V and J ends lost 8 bases and 0 bases, in that order; junction bases with no gene match: 3. The CDR3, as DNA: TGTGCCAGCCAGACAGGGCTGAACACTGAAGCTTTCTTT. Its protein product is CASQTGLNTEAFF.

This chain's CDR3 is CASSLNSGMQFF. The DNA for the CDR3 is TGTGCCAGCAGCTTAAACTCGGGGATGCAGTTCTTC. The chain carries TRBV7-2 and TRBJ2-1; D may be TRBD2 (5 bases). V was pared by 2 bases and J by 12 bases, with 11 bases between. The CDR3 is 12 amino acids. Per the germline V gene, CDR1 is SGHTA and CDR2 is FQGNSA.

The chain is built from TRBV7-2 and TRBJ2-1, with TRBD2 matching 10 bases. J gave up 10 bases and V 5 bases, and 2 bases lay outside the gene matches. The CDR3 totals 12 residues. CDR1 is SGHTA, CDR2 FQGNSA, per germline. CDR3 nucleotides: TGTGCCAGCAGCCTTAGCGGGAGGGAGCAGTTCTTC. It is translated as CASSLSGREQFF.

This rearrangement joins TRBV6-5 to TRBJ2-5; 10 bases fit TRBD2. Trimming took 5 bases from V and 2 from J; bases not matched to a gene: 5. CDR1 and CDR2 from the germline V gene are MNHEY and SVGAGI. The CDR3 sequence is 15 residues long. In DNA form, the CDR3 reads TGTGCCAGCAGTCCAGCGGGAGGGAGTCAAGAGACCCAGTACTTC. As protein: CASSPAGGSQETQYF.

This clone occurred once. This sequence joins TRBV7-8 and TRBJ1-4; unclear D gene. The germline gives CDR1 SGHVS, CDR2 FQNEAQ. The V end was cut by 1 base, the J end by 7 bases, with 10 bases between. CDR3 length: 14 residues. Here the CDR3 DNA reads TGTGCCAGCAGCTTAGGCTTGAGAGGTGAAAAACTGTTTTTT. Amino acids: CASSLGLRGEKLFF.

The chain is built from TRBV27 and TRBJ1-4; 7 nucleotides line up with TRBD1. Germline CDR1 and CDR2: MNHEY and SMNVEV (reference sequence). The CDR3 is made up of 15 amino acids. The V segment lost 5 bases and the J segment 9 bases; nucleotides outside the gene matches: 12. The CDR3 here is CASSPWGTDIKKLFF. In nucleotides, the CDR3 is TGTGCCAGCAGTCCTTGGGGGACAGACATAAAAAAACTGTTTTTT.

V is TRBV7-2 and J is TRBJ2-3, with a tentative D call TRBD1 (5 bases). This CDR3 is 12 amino acids long. V shed 8 bases and J shed 0 bases, with 6 bases lying between them. Germline-derived CDR1 and CDR2 are SGHTA and FQGNSA. CDR3: CASGASTDTQYF. As DNA, the CDR3 is TGTGCCAGCGGGGCTAGCACAGATACGCAGTATTTT.

The CDR3, as DNA: TGTGCCAGCAGCGCGGGACAGGACTTTAACTATGGCTACACCTTC. As protein: CASSAGQDFNYGYTF. V usage is TRBV9 and J usage is TRBJ1-2; 8 nucleotides line up with TRBD1. CDR3 length equals 15 residues. The V gene end was trimmed by 3 bases and the J gene end by 1 base; junction bases not matched to a gene: 5. Germline V gene data show CDR1 as SGDLS and CDR2 as YYNGEE.

J is TRBJ2-2 and V is TRBV7-6, with TRBD2 identical over 11 bases. Unmatched junction bases numbered 17, after V lost 1 base and J lost 4 bases. This CDR3 contains 21 residues. Per the germline V gene, CDR1 is SGHVS and CDR2 is FNYEAQ. In nucleotides, the CDR3 is TGTGCCAGCAGCTTAGGGGTAAAAACTAGCGGGAGCAGCATAGGCACCGGGGAGCTGTTTTTT. This sequence encodes CASSLGVKTSGSSIGTGELFF.

J is TRBJ1-3 and V is TRBV7-2; 8 nucleotides align to TRBD1. CDR1 is SGHTA, CDR2 FQGNSA, per germline. The CDR3 runs to 13 residues. V dropped 9 bases and J dropped 3; count of bases not matched to a gene: 4. CDR3 DNA: TGTGCCAGTAGACAGGGGAATGGAAACACCATATATTTT. Encoded protein: CASRQGNGNTIYF.

The chain carries TRBV2 and TRBJ1-5; 7 bases are a match to TRBD1. Trimming cost V 5 bases and J 2 bases; bases outside gene matches: 6. CDR1 and CDR2 from the germline V gene are SNHLY and FYNNEI. This CDR3 comprises 15 residues. The CDR3 DNA reads as TGTGCCAGCAGTCCTCCCGGGACAGGCAATCAGCCCCAGCATTTT. Translation gives CASSPPGTGNQPQHF. The whole variable domain, filled in from reference TRBV2 and TRBJ1-5, reads EPEVTQTPSHQVTQMGQEVILRCVPISNHLYFYWYRQILGQKVEFLVSFYNNEISEKSEIFDDQFSVERPDGSNFTLKIRSTKLEDSAMYFCASSPPGTGNQPQHFGDGTRLSIL.

This clone is a singleton in its sample. The chain links TRBV27 to TRBJ2-5, with 8 nucleotides matching TRBD1. In germline, CDR1 is MNHEY, CDR2 SMNVEV (reference sequence). This CDR3 spans 16 amino acids. The V gene end was trimmed by 4 bases and the J gene end by 5 bases; junction bases not matched to a gene: 12. This CDR3 reads CASSSHPDRAGETQYF. Here the CDR3 DNA reads TGTGCCAGCAGTTCTCACCCGGACAGGGCGGGGGAGACCCAGTACTTC.

The V gene is TRBV5-4, the J gene TRBJ2-2; TRBD2 is a possible D gene (6 bases). Between the trimmed V and J ends, which lost 4 bases and 8 bases, there was a span of 18 bases. There are 15 residues in the CDR3. Germline V gene lookup returns CDR1 SGHNT and CDR2 YYREEE (reference sequence). CDR3 sequence (DNA): TGTGCCAGCAGCCCCCTCCTGCAGACTAGGGGGGAGCTGTTTTTT. Amino acids: CASSPLLQTRGELFF.

This chain joins TRBV4-1 and TRBJ2-3, with 8 bases fitting TRBD2. V gave up 5 bases and J gave up 3 bases; unmatched junction bases: 4. The CDR3 totals 14 residues. In germline, CDR1 is MGHRA, CDR2 YSYEKL. CDR3 residues: CASSDGGATDTQYF. The DNA for the CDR3 is TGCGCCAGCAGCGACGGGGGGGCGACAGATACGCAGTATTTT.

This clone was recorded only once. This sequence joins TRBV5-1 and TRBJ2-7; a weak D match, TRBD1 (6 bases). CDR3 size: 17 residues. The germline V and J ends were trimmed by 0 bases and 3 bases, with 19 bases remaining between them. Germline CDR1 is SGHRS and CDR2 is YFSETQ. The CDR3 nucleotides read TGCGCCAGCAGCTTGGGCAGGGGCGACAAAGTTATCTACGAGCAGTACTTC. This translates into CASSLGRGDKVIYEQYF.